The clone carrying this T cell receptor beta chain was observed a single time. Germline V gives CDR1 SGHNT, CDR2 YENEEA. V lost 4 bases and J lost 5; bases outside the gene matches: 7. CDR3 length: 16 amino acids. This sample is drawn from a study of T cells after somatic rescue of genetic block. Clones were read by immunoSEQ multiplex PCR, and TCRdb kept only the in-frame ones, dropping some. This table has tens of thousands of clones, about nine tenths appearing once. The rearrangement links TRBV11-3 to TRBJ2-1; 11 nucleotides align to TRBD2. The receptor comes from a woman between 18 and 29 years old. Material: peripheral blood mononuclear cells (PBMCs). The CDR3 sequence is CASSSPGTSGNNEQFF. CDR3 nucleotide sequence: TGTGCCAGCAGCTCGCCCGGGACTAGCGGAAACAATGAGCAGTTCTTC. Looking up the rest from reference TRBV11-3 and TRBJ2-1 gives the full variable domain: EAGVVQSPRYKIIEKKQPVAFWCNPISGHNTLYWYLQNLGQGPELLIRYENEEAVDDSQLPKDRFSAERLKGVDSTLKIQPAELGDSAVYLCASSSPGTSGNNEQFFGPGTRLTVL.